This passage covers 15 T cell receptor beta chains from one sample sequenced in a study of shared clonotypes between healthy human individuals. Repertoires were generated with immunoSEQ multiplex PCR, while TCRdb's copy carries only in-frame clones and drops some. The sample contains a few hundred thousand clones, around 97% of which appear only once. Sample: naive CD4+ T cells sorted from blood. Subset of the sample: CD45RA+ positively selected. The receptors shown here come from a woman in her 30s in good health.

This clone has a single count. The chain uses TRBV4-2 and TRBJ1-5; D may be TRBD1 (5 bases). The ends were cut back, 5 bases at V and 6 bases at J, with 23 bases in the middle. Germline CDR1 reads LGHNA; CDR2 reads YNFKEQ. The CDR3 runs 17 residues. In DNA, the CDR3 is TGTGCCAGCAGCTTGGGTACCTACTCCAAGGGGATTCAGCCCCAGCATTTT. This sequence encodes CASSLGTYSKGIQPQHF.

The rearrangement joins TRBV30 to TRBJ2-2; D unresolved. Germline lookup yields CDR1 GTSNPN and CDR2 SVGIG (reference sequence). V lost 3 bases, J lost 5 bases, and 7 bases lay in between. The CDR3 has 12 residues. The CDR3 region is CAWRRVTGELFF. The CDR3 DNA sequence: TGTGCCTGGAGACGGGTGACCGGGGAGCTGTTTTTT.

The rearrangement joins TRBV11-2 to TRBJ1-2; 10 positions agree with TRBD1. CDR1 and CDR2 (germline): SGHAT, FQNNGV. After removal of 1 base from V and 4 bases from J, the junction contained 9 bases not matched to a gene. The CDR3 is 17 amino acids. CDR3 amino acids: CASSLGPRDRGSYGYTF. CDR3 in DNA: TGTGCCAGCAGCTTAGGGCCGCGGGACAGGGGAAGCTATGGCTACACCTTC. Full variable domain (outside the CDR3, taken from reference TRBV11-2 and TRBJ1-2): EAGVAQSPRYKIIEKRQSVAFWCNPISGHATLYWYQQILGQGPKLLIQFQNNGVVDDSQLPKDRFSAERLKGVDSTLKIQPAKLEDSAVYLCASSLGPRDRGSYGYTFGSGTRLTVV.

This clone was recorded only once. The chain employs TRBV5-1 and TRBJ2-1, with 11 bases matching TRBD2. CDR3 length: 16 amino acids. Per germline, CDR1 SGHRS and CDR2 YFSETQ. Trimming removed 4 bases from V and 4 bases from J; junction bases left unmatched: 7. The CDR3 spells CASSNLAGGTYNEQFF. The CDR3 bases are TGCGCCAGCAGCAATTTAGCGGGAGGGACATACAATGAGCAGTTCTTC.

The rearrangement joins TRBV5-1 to TRBJ2-7, with 9 positions matching TRBD2. The junction had 10 bases not matched to a gene; V was cut back by 1 base and J by 2 bases. This CDR3 is 17 amino acids long. The germline V gene has CDR1 SGHRS and CDR2 YFSETQ. The CDR3 nucleotides read TGCGCCAGCAGCTTGTTGGCTAGCGGGAACACCGCCTACGAGCAGTACTTC. Encoded protein: CASSLLASGNTAYEQYF.

The chain joins TRBV7-8 to TRBJ1-1; a weak D match, TRBD1 (5 bases). The germline CDR1 and CDR2 sequences are SGHVS and FQNEAQ. The CDR3 has 15 residues. Trimming removed 1 base from V and 1 base from J, with 10 bases in between. CDR3 amino acids: CASSLVAGTNTEAFF. The CDR3, as DNA: TGTGCCAGCAGCTTAGTGGCGGGGACGAACACTGAAGCTTTCTTT.

The rearrangement links TRBV30 to TRBJ2-3; 9 bases are a match to TRBD2. CDR1 is GTSNPN, CDR2 SVGIG, per germline (reference sequence). The CDR3 is 17 amino acids. The V and J ends lost 1 base and 4 bases, in that order; junction bases with no gene match: 12. The CDR3 DNA sequence: TGTGCCTGGAGTGGAGGAAGGGTTAGCGGGAGTTCAGATACGCAGTATTTT. This encodes CAWSGGRVSGSSDTQYF.

The chain carries TRBV2 and TRBJ1-1; D possibly corresponds to TRBD1 (6 bases). Per the germline V gene, CDR1 is SNHLY and CDR2 is FYNNEI. Trimming shortened V by 8 bases and J by 3 bases, and 13 bases separated the two germline ends. The CDR3 extends over 13 amino acids. The CDR3 reads CASGLGGDTEAFF. CDR3 nucleotide sequence: TGTGCCAGCGGTCTAGGGGGAGACACTGAAGCTTTCTTT.

This rearrangement joins TRBV7-2 to TRBJ1-2, with 7 bases that match TRBD1. CDR3 size: 15 residues. J was trimmed by 4 bases and V by 5 bases; bases with no gene match: 10. Germline V gene sequence: CDR1 SGHTA, CDR2 FQGNSA. CDR3 protein: CASSLDRAGFYGYTF. The CDR3 DNA is TGTGCCAGCAGCCTTGACAGGGCGGGATTCTATGGCTACACCTTC. The whole variable domain, filled in from reference TRBV7-2 and TRBJ1-2, reads GAGVSQSPSNKVTEKGKDVELRCDPISGHTALYWYRQSLGQGLEFLIYFQGNSAPDKSGLPSDRFSAERTGGSVSTLTIQRTQQEDSAVYLCASSLDRAGFYGYTFGSGTRLTVV.

The chain carries TRBV9 and TRBJ2-1; 7 nucleotides align to TRBD1. This CDR3 contains 15 residues. V shed 5 bases, J shed 0 bases, and the junction held 5 bases outside the gene matches. Germline CDR1 and CDR2: SGDLS and YYNGEE. The CDR3 region is CASRATGDSYNEQFF. The CDR3 DNA is TGTGCCAGCAGAGCAACAGGGGACTCCTACAATGAGCAGTTCTTC.

The V gene is TRBV27, the J gene TRBJ1-2; 7 bases are shared with TRBD1. The CDR3 covers 14 residues. CDR1 and CDR2 from the germline V gene are MNHEY and SMNVEV (reference sequence). The junction had 5 bases not matched to a gene; V was cut back by 5 bases and J by 2 bases. CDR3 loop: CASSPQTGNYGYTF. CDR3 DNA sequence: TGTGCCAGCAGTCCCCAGACAGGGAACTATGGCTACACCTTC.

The chain links TRBV4-1 to TRBJ1-2; 7 bases agree with TRBD1. CDR3 length equals 16 residues. Germline values: CDR1 MGHRA, CDR2 YSYEKL. Losses at the gene ends were 4 bases for V and 4 bases for J; bases not matched to a gene: 12. CDR3 sequence reads: CASSLIIGGAGYGYTF. DNA for the CDR3: TGCGCCAGCAGCCTAATTATAGGGGGCGCTGGCTATGGCTACACCTTC.

The chain carries TRBV28 and TRBJ1-2, with 10 bases lining up with TRBD1. Germline CDR1 MDHEN, CDR2 SYDVKM. The CDR3 length is 14 residues. The V segment lost 3 bases and the J segment 7 bases; nucleotides outside the gene matches: 5. The CDR3: CASSFDWTGGGYTF. CDR3 in DNA: TGTGCCAGCAGTTTCGATTGGACAGGGGGTGGCTACACCTTC.

V and J are TRBV4-2 and TRBJ1-3; 8 nucleotides agree with TRBD1. This CDR3 region has 16 residues. V was clipped by 1 base and J by 0 bases; unmatched bases: 2. Germline values: CDR1 LGHNA, CDR2 YNFKEQ. Here the CDR3 reads CASSQAQGASGNTIYF. The CDR3 DNA reads as TGTGCCAGCAGCCAAGCCCAGGGGGCCTCTGGAAACACCATATATTTT.

V and J are TRBV6-1 and TRBJ2-3, with D uncertain. The V end was cut by 8 bases, the J end by 4 bases, with 13 bases between. The CDR3 runs to 13 residues. Germline V gene data show CDR1 as MNHNS and CDR2 as SASEGT. This CDR3 reads CASRKAGADTQYF. CDR3 nucleotide sequence: TGTGCCAGCCGGAAGGCCGGAGCAGATACGCAGTATTTT.